The T cell receptor beta chain described here comes from a study of T cells in localized non-small cell lung cancer. Regarding the study as a whole: There was an association of higher blood T cell density with longer overall survival. Tumor trailed uninvolved adjacent lung in T cell clonality, which peaked there.

As to this clone: Antigen: not known.

The repertoire was sequenced with immunoSEQ multiplex PCR; TCRdb's copy has only in-frame clones and lacks some. In the table there are 1,400 or so clones, approximately 25% of which are singletons. This TCR was recovered from a man aged 18-55 years with stage II lung adenocarcinoma. The sample in question was normal lung tissue next to the tumor, obtained before any cancer treatment.

The CDR3 spells CASSKQSQETQYF. The CDR3 nucleotides are TGTGCCAGTAGTAAACAGAGCCAAGAGACCCAGTACTTC. V gene TRBV19 combines with J gene TRBJ2-5; D uncertain. In germline, CDR1 is LNHDA, CDR2 SQIVND (reference sequence). V lost 4 bases and J lost 1, with 7 bases in between. The CDR3 covers 13 residues.